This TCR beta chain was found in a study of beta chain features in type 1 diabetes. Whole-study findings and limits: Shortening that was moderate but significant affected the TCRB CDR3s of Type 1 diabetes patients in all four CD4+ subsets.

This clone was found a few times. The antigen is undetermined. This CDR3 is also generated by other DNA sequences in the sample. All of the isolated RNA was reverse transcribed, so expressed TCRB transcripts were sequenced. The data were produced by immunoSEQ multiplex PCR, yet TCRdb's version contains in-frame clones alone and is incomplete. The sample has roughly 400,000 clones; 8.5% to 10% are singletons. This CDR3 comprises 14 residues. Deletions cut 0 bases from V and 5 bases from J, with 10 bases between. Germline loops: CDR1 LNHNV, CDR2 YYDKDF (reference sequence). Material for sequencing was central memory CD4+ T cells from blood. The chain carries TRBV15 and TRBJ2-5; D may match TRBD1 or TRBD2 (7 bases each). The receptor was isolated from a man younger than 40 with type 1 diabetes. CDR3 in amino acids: CATSRDRGGETQYF. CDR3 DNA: TGTGCCACCAGCAGAGACAGGGGGGGGGAGACCCAGTACTTC.